The 9 T cell receptor beta chains in this list originate from one sample, sequenced in a study of blood T cell repertoires in COVID-19. The data were produced by immunoSEQ multiplex PCR, yet TCRdb's version contains in-frame clones alone and is incomplete. The sample lists some 200,000 clones, around 81% seen once, with about 0.95% in the top ten. The sequenced material came from peripheral blood. The source of these receptors is a man in his sixties with COVID-19, enrolled during active disease.

This chain uses TRBV6-5 with TRBJ1-2, with 8 bases lining up with TRBD1. CDR3 length: 13 residues. Germline V lookup: CDR1 MNHEY, CDR2 SVGAGI. Trimming cost V 9 bases and J 2 bases; bases outside gene matches: 5. CDR3 coding DNA: TGTGCCAGTCGGACAGGGACCAACTATGGCTACACCTTC. Encoded protein: CASRTGTNYGYTF.

This chain uses TRBV5-1 with TRBJ1-3; D is perhaps TRBD1 (5 bases). The CDR3 loop spans 12 amino acids. V lost 7 bases and J lost 2, with 7 bases in between. Per the germline V gene, CDR1 is SGHRS and CDR2 is YFSETQ. The CDR3 region has the DNA TGCGCCAGCCGGGGGACTGGAAACACCATATATTTT. Translation gives CASRGTGNTIYF.

This rearrangement joins TRBV2 to TRBJ1-5, with 8 bases aligning to TRBD1. V lost 6 bases, J lost 7 bases, and 5 bases stayed unmatched. The CDR3 extends over 13 amino acids. Germline V gene sequence: CDR1 SNHLY, CDR2 FYNNEI. CDR3 in DNA: TGTGCCAGCAGAGACAGGGGCGGGCAGCCCCAGCATTTT. Translating gives CASRDRGGQPQHF.

This clone is a singleton in its sample. The junction shows a germline mismatch at one end, possibly a read error. The J gene is TRBJ1-4, the V gene TRBV5-6, with D uncertain. Per the germline V gene, CDR1 is SGHDT and CDR2 is YYEEEE. The CDR3 spans 14 residues. The DNA for the CDR3 is TGTGCCAGCACCTTGAGTGGACTGGGTGAAAAACTGTTTTTT. The encoded protein is CASTLSGLGEKLFF.

V is TRBV5-1 and J is TRBJ1-1, with unresolved D. V shed 0 bases and J shed 4 bases, with 13 bases lying between them. This CDR3 is 15 amino acids long. From germline, CDR1 is SGHRS and CDR2 YFSETQ. The CDR3 nucleotides are TGCGCCAGCAGCTTGGCCGTGGGCCCGAGCACTGAAGCTTTCTTT. Its translation: CASSLAVGPSTEAFF.

The chain recombines TRBV7-2 with TRBJ1-5; D gene ambiguous. Germline CDR1 is SGHTA and CDR2 is FQGNSA. V lost 2 bases to trimming and J lost 2 bases, with 10 bases between them. This CDR3 region has 15 residues. The CDR3 protein is CASSLIGGGNQPQHF. CDR3 DNA: TGTGCCAGCAGCTTAATAGGAGGTGGCAATCAGCCCCAGCATTTT.

The J gene is TRBJ1-1, the V gene TRBV5-1, with 7 bases identical to TRBD1. This CDR3 comprises 16 residues. The trim removed 0 bases at V and 5 bases at J, leaving 10 bases unmatched. Germline loops: CDR1 SGHRS, CDR2 YFSETQ. CDR3 sequence (DNA): TGCGCCAGCAGCTTGGCCCCAGGGGGGAGTGGTACTGAAGCTTTCTTT. This codes for CASSLAPGGSGTEAFF.

This clone was recorded a few times. The chain has TRBV7-2 and TRBJ1-2; D is possibly TRBD1 (6 bases). V shed 4 bases and J shed 8 bases, with 23 bases lying between them. CDR1 is SGHTA and CDR2 is FQGNSA in the germline V gene. The CDR3 is 16 residues long. CDR3 sequence: CASSSSSRGTGEGYTF. CDR3 nucleotide sequence: TGTGCCAGCAGCTCGAGCTCCAGGGGTACGGGTGAGGGCTACACCTTC.

This chain joins TRBV7-7 and TRBJ2-1, with TRBD1 identical over 10 bases. CDR1 is SSHAT, CDR2 FNYEAQ, per germline (reference sequence). The V and J ends lost 3 bases and 8 bases, in that order; junction bases with no gene match: 7. The length of the CDR3 is 15 residues. CDR3 nucleotides: TGTGCCAGCAGCTTGGGGGGGACAGGGGACTATGAGCAGTTCTTC. It yields the protein CASSLGGTGDYEQFF.